Below, 2 T cell receptor beta chains from the same sample are listed, as sequenced in a study of blood T cells in healthy people across ages. Through a sample-barcoded 5' primer and a J-beta primer mix, a second PCR was run for roughly 6 to 11 cycles. From the 5' RACE reads, TCRdb called clonotypes with MiXCR, one entry per CDR3 protein. The sample gives about 1.5 million distinct CDR3 sequences, about 42% of which show up once; about 4% is in the top ten. Sequenced sample: blood. Receptors originate from a woman under 30 in good health.

This clonotype was seen more than once but under ten times. The chain has TRBV7-9 and TRBJ1-1; D remains ambiguous. The CDR3 covers 14 residues. CDR1 and CDR2 (germline): SEHNR, FQNEAQ (reference sequence). V was shortened by 5 bases and J by 3 bases, with 13 bases between the two germline ends. In nucleotides, the CDR3 is TGTGCCAGCAGCACCGGAACCGGGGACACTGAAGCTTTCTTT. Amino acids: CASSTGTGDTEAFF. Variable domain in full (rest from reference TRBV7-9 and TRBJ1-1): DTGVSQNPRHKITKRGQNVTFRCDPISEHNRLYWYRQTLGQGPEFLTYFQNEAQLEKSRLLSDRFSAERPKGSFSTLEIQRTEQGDSAMYLCASSTGTGDTEAFFGQGTRLTVV.

This clonotype was found a few times. The rearrangement joins TRBV13 to TRBJ2-3, with a possible D match to TRBD2 (6 bases). The V gene's germline CDR1 is PRHDT and CDR2 FYEKMQ (reference sequence). CDR3 length: 16 amino acids. The V and J ends lost 2 bases and 6 bases respectively, with 18 bases between them. CDR3 in DNA: TGTGCCAGCAGCTTAATGGCCACCCGGGCGGGGGATACGCAGTATTTT. Translated, it gives CASSLMATRAGDTQYF.